These 12 T cell receptor beta chains originate from one sample sequenced in a study of T-cell reconstitution after alpha-beta-depleted transplantation in children listed by TCRdb under 2016. The library came from PCR. The sample was run on an Illumina HiSeq 2500. To normalize quantification of the TCRbeta repertoire, the TCR libraries were built with molecular barcoding that relied on unique molecular identifiers. TCRdb redid the processing of the public reads, applying fastp at Q25 and MiXCR, and retained in-frame beta chains. Rows matching on CDR3 protein sequence are summarized as one entry with the most common DNA and genes. The table for this sample lists 480,000 or so distinct CDR3 sequences; roughly a tenth of them were counted only once. Of the sample, about 2.1% falls within the top ten clones. The sample's treatment or condition label is to be understood as: allogeneic hematopoietic cell transplantation with graft depleted of TCRalphabeta T cells and CD19 B cells.

The input for sequencing was PBMCs, taken before TCRalphabeta/CD19-depleted stem cell transplant. The origin of the receptors is a child under 10 years old with inherited bone marrow failure, due to receive a stem cell transplant.

As regards this clonotype: A much larger clone differs from this one at a single base, so this may be a read error. The rearrangement links TRBV27 to TRBJ2-6, with D perhaps TRBD1 (5 bases). CDR3 length equals 19 residues. The germline CDR1 and CDR2 sequences are MNHEY and SMNVEV (reference sequence). The CDR3 nucleotides read TGTGCCAGCAGTTCCCCAGGACACGTGAAGAGCTCTGGGGCCAGCGTCCTGACTTTC. Translation gives CASSSPGHVKSSGASVLTF.

In regard to this clonotype: This sequence may be a read error, since a much larger clone differs from it by one base. The chain links TRBV10-2 to TRBJ2-7; TRBD2 agrees at 11 bases. Germline CDR1 reads WSHSY; CDR2 reads SAAADI. The length of the CDR3 is 14 residues. The CDR3 DNA reads TGCGCCAGCGGGTTAGCGGGAGGGGCCTACGACCAGTACTTC. This gives the protein CASGLAGGAYDQYF.

The chain links TRBV19 to TRBJ2-5; D is possibly TRBD2 (5 bases). Between the trimmed V and J ends, which lost 7 bases and 2 bases, there was a span of 14 bases. This CDR3 spans 14 amino acids. Germline CDR1 is LNHDA and CDR2 is SQIVND (reference sequence). This CDR3 reads CASTRGPRQETQYF. CDR3 nucleotides: TGTGCCAGTACCCGAGGGCCGAGGCAAGAGACCCAGTACTTC.

This chain uses TRBV7-6 with TRBJ2-7; D not certain. V gave up 1 base and J gave up 5 bases, with 12 bases separating them. The CDR3 loop spans 14 amino acids. Germline V CDR1 and CDR2: SGHVS, FNYEAQ. CDR3 sequence reads: CASSLDLGTDEQYF. Written as DNA, the CDR3 is TGTGCCAGCAGCTTAGATCTGGGAACTGACGAGCAGTACTTC. Supplemented by reference TRBV7-6 and TRBJ2-7, the full variable domain reads GAGVSQSPRYKVTKRGQDVALRCDPISGHVSLYWYRQALGQGPEFLTYFNYEAQQDKSGLPNDRFSAERPEGSISTLTIQRTEQRDSAMYRCASSLDLGTDEQYFGPGTRLTVT.

This clonotype was seen many times. The V gene is TRBV20-1, the J gene TRBJ2-1; D call uncertain. The V end was cut by 5 bases, the J end by 15 bases, with 11 bases between. Germline CDR1 reads DFQATT; CDR2 reads SNEGSKA (reference sequence). The CDR3 runs to 9 residues. The CDR3: CSAVLPWFF. As DNA, the CDR3 is TGCAGTGCTGTCCTACCCTGGTTCTTC.

This clonotype was recorded at least ten times. This rearrangement joins TRBV10-3 to TRBJ2-5; TRBD2 matches at 9 bases. The CDR3 is made up of 15 amino acids. CDR1 ENHRY and CDR2 SYGVKD come from the germline V gene. V dropped 5 bases and J dropped 1; count of bases not matched to a gene: 5. CDR3 sequence reads: CAISRTSDIQETQYF. Written as DNA, the CDR3 is TGTGCCATCAGTAGGACTAGCGACATCCAAGAGACCCAGTACTTC.

This clonotype has a count of ten or more. The chain couples TRBV10-3 to TRBJ2-5; 10 nucleotides match TRBD1. After removal of 6 bases from V and 5 bases from J, the junction contained 6 bases not matched to a gene. The CDR3 totals 14 residues. Germline V gene data show CDR1 as ENHRY and CDR2 as SYGVKD. The CDR3 loop reads CAIRPTGGRETQYF. CDR3 nucleotide sequence: TGTGCCATCAGGCCGACAGGGGGCCGGGAGACCCAGTACTTC.

This clonotype appeared many times. The chain links TRBV19 to TRBJ2-7; 10 bases are a match to TRBD2. Germline V gives CDR1 LNHDA, CDR2 SQIVND (reference sequence). V trimming: 3 bases; J trimming: 2 bases; junction bases outside the gene matches: 4. The CDR3 is 15 amino acids. The CDR3 DNA sequence: TGTGCCAGTAGTATTACTAGCGGGAAGGCCTACGAGCAGTACTTC. It is translated as CASSITSGKAYEQYF.

The genes are TRBV28 and TRBJ2-7; possibly TRBD2 for D (6 bases). The germline V gene has CDR1 MDHEN and CDR2 SYDVKM. The ends were cut back, 7 bases at V and 6 bases at J, with 16 bases in the middle. The CDR3 is 13 residues long. The CDR3, as DNA: TGTGCCAGCAAGGCGGGGCCCCCCGGCGAGCAGTACTTC. Translating it yields CASKAGPPGEQYF.

This chain joins TRBV9 and TRBJ2-1; D possibly corresponds to TRBD2 (6 bases). V shed 0 bases and J shed 3 bases, with 13 bases lying between them. This CDR3 spans 16 amino acids. Germline assignment: CDR1 SGDLS and CDR2 YYNGEE. CDR3 amino acids: CASSVEAGRGYNEQFF. The CDR3 region has the DNA TGTGCCAGCAGCGTAGAGGCGGGAAGGGGCTACAATGAGCAGTTCTTC.

This clonotype was counted many times. The genes are TRBV5-1 and TRBJ2-2; 7 bases agree with TRBD2. Germline CDR1 and CDR2: SGHRS and YFSETQ. Trimming took 4 bases from V and 1 from J; bases not matched to a gene: 1. The CDR3 length is 14 residues. The CDR3 sequence: CASSPSGNTGELFF. The CDR3 bases are TGCGCCAGCAGCCCTAGCGGGAACACCGGGGAGCTGTTTTTT.

The chain recombines TRBV20-1 with TRBJ2-7, with TRBD1 matching 7 bases. Germline CDR1 and CDR2: DFQATT and SNEGSKA (reference sequence). J was trimmed by 0 bases and V by 7 bases; bases with no gene match: 6. CDR3 length: 13 residues. The CDR3 protein is CSGKDRSSYEQYF. CDR3 nucleotide sequence: TGCAGTGGCAAGGACAGGAGCTCCTACGAGCAGTACTTC.